This TCR beta chain was captured in a study of shared clonotypes between healthy human individuals. Findings of the study overall: Even with large depth, rarefaction showed that sorted-subset sequencing was incomplete. Shared clonotypes across all four donors exceeded non-shared ones in generation probability. A generally larger estimated richness was seen in naive subsets than in memory subsets.

The naive CD8 population came from CD45RO-negative cells selected for CCR7, without terminally differentiated effector memory CD45RA+ cells. The CDR3 consists of 14 residues. With 0 bases removed from V and 8 bases from J, the gap between germline ends came to 12 bases. CDR1 is SGHDT, CDR2 YYEEEE, per germline. A word on this clone: Antigen: not known.

In the study's own analysis: Junction-only sequences without quality scores were provided by ImmunoSEQ, so filtering was different. Method: immunoSEQ multiplex PCR; TCRdb's copy keeps in-frame clones and lacks some. V, J and clone size are those of that table, while D and trimming were read from the DNA. The sample lists around 600,000 clones, about 98% occurring once. The specimen was naive CD8+ T cells sorted from blood. The clonotype comes from a man aged 30 to 45 in good health. J is TRBJ2-1 and V is TRBV5-6; unclear D gene. DNA of the CDR3: TGTGCCAGCAGCTTGGGTGCCAGCATCGATGAGCAGTTCTTC. Translated, it gives CASSLGASIDEQFF. The full variable domain, in which reference TRBV5-6 and TRBJ2-1 provide the parts outside the CDR3, is DAGVTQSPTHLIKTRGQQVTLRCSPKSGHDTVSWYQQALGQGPQFIFQYYEEEERQRGNFPDRFSGHQFPNYSSELNVNALLLGDSALYLCASSLGASIDEQFFGPGTRLTVL.